This T cell receptor (beta chain) appears in the sequencing data of a study of cytomegalovirus exposure and HLA in healthy donors. Study conclusions and caveats: TRBV6-2, TRBV6-3 and some other V segments were excluded as indistinguishable.

The PCR used 60 Vbeta and 13 Jbeta primers. TCRdb's table, derived via immunoSEQ multiplex PCR, lists solely in-frame clones and lacks some. The table lists around 130,000 clones, 74% of them singletons. Germline lookup yields CDR1 SQVTM and CDR2 ANQGSEA. The CDR3 has 13 residues. V was clipped by 3 bases and J by 5 bases, with 11 bases between them. Notes on this clone: Its antigen is unknown.

The chain employs TRBV29-1 and TRBJ2-1; no clear D. The specimen was PBMCs. This sequence was found in a man aged 40-49 years in good health and CMV-seropositive. CDR3 amino acids: CSVERKLHNEQFF. CDR3 nucleotides: TGCAGCGTTGAGAGGAAACTTCACAATGAGCAGTTCTTC.